Sequencing of this TCR beta chain was carried out in a study of blood T cell repertoires in COVID-19. The overall study: T cells, B-cell-depleted T cells, or PBMCs supplied cDNA or gDNA.

Trimming removed 3 bases from V and 5 bases from J, with 4 bases in between. The CDR3 has 11 amino acids. Germline values: CDR1 LNHNV, CDR2 YYDKDF (reference sequence). Original processing notes: For nucleated cells, counts were estimated from reference gene primer amplification. Produced via immunoSEQ multiplex PCR; TCRdb's table is partial and in-frame only. V and J calls and clone size follow that table, whereas D and trimming were derived from the DNA. The data contain about 59,000 clones, around 80% of them singletons. Sequenced: peripheral blood. The TCR originated in a human donor in a cohort sampled during active COVID-19. V is TRBV15 and J is TRBJ2-5; D ambiguous. The CDR3 sequence is CATSRRETQYF. CDR3 nucleotides: TGTGCCACCAGCAGGCGGGAGACCCAGTACTTC.